Listed below are T cell receptor beta chains from one sample, sequenced in a study of blood T cell repertoires in COVID-19. The table came from immunoSEQ multiplex PCR; TCRdb's copy has only in-frame clones and leaves some out. Of tens of thousands of clones listed, 70% to 90% are singletons. Sequencing was done on a sample of peripheral blood. Receptors originate from a woman aged 70-85 years with acute or convalescent COVID-19. Each CDR3 is given with its conserved first and last residue. Fields, in order: V gene, CDR3 protein.

TRBV16 CASSQSGTGAEKLFF
TRBV3-1/TRBV3-2 CASSQKQANSPLHF
TRBV5-6 CASNGGLPGELFF
TRBV7-7 CASSPQGGAGNTIYF
TRBV7-9 CASSPKTGELFF
TRBV28 CASSLYRSTGELFF
TRBV5-1 CASSLAGQRGEQFF
TRBV19 CASTRGRNNEQFF
TRBV3-1/TRBV3-2 CASSRDRARTDTQYF
TRBV28 CASRKERGGSDTQYF
TRBV5-4 CASSSRTGGWYGYTF
TRBV24-1 CASRSDSDTQYF
TRBV10-3 CAISEIPTGSGVNTEAFF
TRBV3-1/TRBV3-2 CASSQGSDRGTQYF
TRBV7-7 CASSSGLAGLHTQYF
TRBV19 CASKRTSGYQETQYF
TRBV5-1 CASSFRQGDTGELFF
TRBV11-2 CASSLPGTGELFF
TRBV6-2/TRBV6-3 CASSSDSPKGYTF
TRBV11-2 CASSFGGNTEAFF
TRBV5-6 CASSPGSRGRINEETQYF
TRBV28 CASSTIAGGPYNEQFF
TRBV25-1 CASSNKRGGAPQNQPQHF
TRBV10-3 CAISEPTPNTEAFF
TRBV2 CASTKEQLSGRGHEQFF
TRBV5-4 CASSRRDRGEHEQFF
TRBV5-1 CASSLPGSTDTQYF
TRBV19 CASIGGLDYGYTF
TRBV10-3 CAIRLAGTSEQFF
TRBV19 CASSLVNYGYTF
TRBV7-8 CASSLGSSARQETQYF
TRBV9 CASSVATGASGSQETQYF
TRBV5-5 CASAVEGADYTQYF
TRBV12-3/TRBV12-4 CASSFRGDGYTF
TRBV19 CASRDRVGEAFF
TRBV19 CASSPRTLAGGPDTQYF
TRBV24-1 CATSGGGLAGERNEQFF
TRBV11-2 CASSGDSYGYTF
TRBV4-3 CASSLDGGNTEAFF
TRBV3-1/TRBV3-2 CASSTIQHMNTEAFF
TRBV5-4 CASSQLKYNRGTQYF
TRBV5-6 CASSSVTDLPGTEAFF
TRBV7-9 CASSLQGKGPSGANVLTF
TRBV9 CASSVSSGPPYNEQFF
TRBV5-4 CATDLEGQSLTGYTF
TRBV7-9 CASSLDMNTEAFF
TRBV5-4 CASSFGGSEQFF
TRBV27 CASSFGGVNTEAFF
TRBV9 CASSVGLGGRRSYNEQFF
TRBV6-5 CASIRWEGSGELFF
TRBV4-1 CASSQGRVWTGRNTIYF
TRBV4-1 CASSQGGWTEAFF
TRBV10-2 CATGVTLADQETQYF